The 26 T cell receptor beta chains in this list originate from one sample, sequenced in a study of blood T cell repertoires in COVID-19. Repertoires were generated with immunoSEQ multiplex PCR, while TCRdb's copy carries only in-frame clones and drops some. This table has 210,000 or so clones, 84% appearing once. The sample consisted of peripheral blood. Receptors were obtained from an elderly woman with COVID-19, enrolled during active disease.

This clone was counted only a few times. This chain connects TRBV4-2 to TRBJ2-1; D unclear. Germline lookup yields CDR1 LGHNA and CDR2 YNFKEQ. Trimming took off 0 bases at V and 0 bases at J, with 6 bases between the two ends. CDR3 size: 15 residues. The CDR3 spells CASSQEWSSYNEQFF. In DNA, the CDR3 is TGTGCCAGCAGCCAAGAGTGGAGCTCCTACAATGAGCAGTTCTTC.

This chain joins TRBV9 and TRBJ2-1, with 9 positions matching TRBD2. V lost 0 bases, J lost 12 bases, and 10 bases stayed unmatched. The CDR3 runs to 15 residues. Germline-derived CDR1 and CDR2 are SGDLS and YYNGEE. The CDR3 reads CASSVGVAGEGGQFF. The CDR3 DNA reads as TGTGCCAGCAGCGTAGGGGTAGCGGGAGAGGGTGGGCAGTTCTTC.

The chain uses TRBV28 and TRBJ1-2, with D possibly being TRBD1 (5 bases). V was cut by 6 bases and J by 4 bases, with 21 bases left in between. Germline V lookup: CDR1 MDHEN, CDR2 SYDVKM. The CDR3 is 16 amino acids. The CDR3 nucleotides are TGTGCCAGCAGCCGCGGGGGTGGAGGGCCCGCCTATGGCTACACCTTC. It translates to CASSRGGGGPAYGYTF.

The chain links TRBV19 to TRBJ2-1; weak D call: TRBD2 (6 bases). Germline lookup yields CDR1 LNHDA and CDR2 SQIVND (reference sequence). The CDR3 is 11 amino acids. The V end was cut by 9 bases, the J end by 12 bases, with 15 bases between. DNA for the CDR3: TGTGCCAGCAGTGGGGGAGGAGGGCAGTTCTTC. It encodes CASSGGGGQFF. The whole variable domain, filled in from reference TRBV19 and TRBJ2-1, reads DGGITQSPKYLFRKEGQNVTLSCEQNLNHDAMYWYRQDPGQGLRLIYYSQIVNDFQKGDIAEGYSVSREKKESFPLTVTSAQKNPTAFYLCASSGGGGQFFGPGTRLTVL.

V and J are TRBV7-3 and TRBJ2-1, with unresolved D. The ends were cut back, 5 bases at V and 4 bases at J, with 15 bases in the middle. Per the germline V gene, CDR1 is SGHTA and CDR2 is FQGTGA. The CDR3 runs to 15 residues. CDR3: CASSPGSLQYNEQFF. CDR3 DNA sequence: TGTGCCAGCAGCCCCGGGTCTCTACAATACAATGAGCAGTTCTTC.

The chain carries TRBV6-4 and TRBJ1-4; maybe TRBD1 (6 bases). The germline gives CDR1 MRHNA, CDR2 SNTAGT. The CDR3 runs to 15 residues. Trimming cost V 3 bases and J 3 bases, with 11 bases left between them. The CDR3 reads CASSEQDSPNEKLFF. CDR3 nucleotides: TGTGCCAGCAGTGAACAGGACAGCCCTAATGAAAAACTGTTTTTT.

J is TRBJ1-2 and V is TRBV6-5; D perhaps matches TRBD1 (5 bases). The CDR3 runs 13 residues. CDR1 MNHEY and CDR2 SVGAGI come from the germline V gene. V was pared by 11 bases and J by 4 bases, with 17 bases between. CDR3 in amino acids: CACQMGQSYGYTF. For the CDR3, the DNA is TGTGCCTGCCAGATGGGGCAGTCCTATGGCTACACCTTC.

V is TRBV5-1 and J is TRBJ2-1; D is possibly TRBD1 (5 bases). The CDR3 spans 14 residues. Germline assignment: CDR1 SGHRS and CDR2 YFSETQ. Trimming cost V 0 bases and J 5 bases, with 9 bases left between them. DNA for the CDR3: TGCGCCAGCAGCTTGGGACAGAGAAACAATGAGCAGTTCTTC. It is translated as CASSLGQRNNEQFF.

As concerns this clone: This sample includes further DNA sequences coding for the same CDR3. The chain couples TRBV9 to TRBJ2-7, with 7 bases lining up with TRBD1. V was clipped by 0 bases and J by 2 bases; unmatched bases: 2. The V gene's germline CDR1 is SGDLS and CDR2 YYNGEE. CDR3 length: 14 amino acids. The CDR3 coding sequence is TGTGCCAGCAGCGTAGGACAGGGAGCCTACGAGCAGTACTTC. This gives the protein CASSVGQGAYEQYF.

The chain carries TRBV25-1 and TRBJ1-5; perhaps TRBD1 as D (6 bases). This CDR3 region has 13 residues. The V and J ends lost 3 bases and 10 bases respectively, with 13 bases between them. Germline V gene lookup returns CDR1 MGHDK and CDR2 SYGVNS. The CDR3 spells CASSDVGQSPQHF. The CDR3 bases are TGTGCCAGCAGTGATGTCGGACAGTCACCCCAGCATTTT.

This clone was picked up one time. V is TRBV7-6 and J is TRBJ2-1; TRBD2 agrees at 8 bases. This CDR3 region has 16 residues. Germline V gives CDR1 SGHVS, CDR2 FNYEAQ. Trimming took 3 bases from V and 4 from J; bases not matched to a gene: 8. CDR3 sequence reads: CASSLGTSGGYNEQFF. As DNA, the CDR3 is TGTGCCAGCAGCTTGGGTACTAGCGGAGGTTACAATGAGCAGTTCTTC.

In DNA, the CDR3 is TGCACCAGCAGCCAAGGACCCCCCCGAACGGGGGAAACTGAAAAACTGTTTTTT. The encoded protein is CTSSQGPPRTGETEKLFF. The chain combines TRBV1 with TRBJ1-4. TRBV1 is described as a pseudogene. The CDR3 consists of 18 residues.

The genes are TRBV3-1 (or the pseudogene TRBV3-2) and TRBJ1-2; 11 nucleotides align to TRBD1. V dropped 2 bases and J dropped 7; count of bases not matched to a gene: 12. The germline CDR1 and CDR2 sequences are LGHDT and YNNKEL (reference sequence). The CDR3 spans 17 residues. The CDR3 sequence is CASSQLVYGQGAFGYTF. In nucleotides, the CDR3 is TGTGCCAGCAGCCAACTGGTGTATGGACAGGGGGCTTTTGGCTACACCTTC.

This clone was observed a single time. This specimen includes other DNA sequences encoding the same CDR3. The V call is TRBV4-1, the J call TRBJ1-5, with TRBD1 as a possible D gene (5 bases). CDR1 is MGHRA and CDR2 is YSYEKL in the germline V gene. This CDR3 comprises 14 residues. The V end lost 2 bases, the J end lost 4 bases, and 9 bases lay between the germline ends. CDR3 residues: CASSQTQGNQPQHF. DNA for the CDR3: TGCGCCAGCAGCCAAACCCAGGGAAATCAGCCCCAGCATTTT.

This clone has only one observation. The rearrangement joins TRBV11-3 to TRBJ2-1; TRBD2 matches 10 bases. The V segment lost 4 bases and the J segment 2 bases; nucleotides outside the gene matches: 2. Germline V gives CDR1 SGHNT, CDR2 YENEEA. The CDR3 extends over 15 amino acids. The CDR3 DNA reads TGTGCCAGCAGCTCCGGGACTAGCGCCTACAATGAGCAGTTCTTC. This codes for CASSSGTSAYNEQFF.

The chain employs TRBV5-4 and TRBJ1-2, with 9 nucleotides matching TRBD1. J lost 8 bases, V lost 0 bases, and 5 bases had no gene match. CDR1 SGHNT and CDR2 YYREEE come from the germline V gene (reference sequence). CDR3 length: 14 amino acids. The CDR3 here is CASSLEVGTGGYTF. DNA of the CDR3: TGTGCCAGCAGCTTGGAGGTTGGGACAGGGGGCTACACCTTC.

The CDR3 region is CSVGGGLGTGELFF. In nucleotides, the CDR3 is TGCAGCGTGGGTGGAGGGCTTGGCACCGGGGAGCTGTTTTTT. The chain couples TRBV29-1 to TRBJ2-2; a possible D gene is TRBD2 (6 bases). Germline V gene lookup returns CDR1 SQVTM and CDR2 ANQGSEA. Trimming pared 6 bases from V and 4 bases from J, leaving 15 bases between. The length of the CDR3 is 14 residues.

This chain links TRBV11-2 with TRBJ1-1; D might be TRBD1 (6 bases). Germline V gives CDR1 SGHAT, CDR2 FQNNGV. The CDR3 spans 13 residues. V lost 6 bases, J lost 5 bases, and 13 bases lay in between. In DNA form, the CDR3 reads TGTGCCAGCAGTCAAAGACAGGCAACTGAAGCTTTCTTT. It translates to CASSQRQATEAFF.

This clone was found once. The chain links TRBV3-1 (or the pseudogene TRBV3-2) to TRBJ2-2; D remains unclear. The CDR3 length is 12 residues. CDR1 LGHDT and CDR2 YNNKEL come from the germline V gene (reference sequence). V lost 4 bases to trimming and J lost 8 bases, with 8 bases between them. As DNA, the CDR3 is TGTGCCAGCAGCCTGCTCGAGGGGGAGCTGTTTTTT. Translated: CASSLLEGELFF.

The V call is TRBV5-5, the J call TRBJ1-3; D gene unclear. Trimming removed 3 bases at V and 0 bases at J, with 7 bases between. Germline V gene lookup returns CDR1 SGHKS and CDR2 YYEKEE (reference sequence). This CDR3 has 14 residues. CDR3 loop: CASSYTDSGNTIYF. The DNA for the CDR3 is TGTGCCAGCAGCTACACAGACTCTGGAAACACCATATATTTT.

The rearrangement links TRBV27 to TRBJ1-1; the match to TRBD1 covers 9 bases. V trimming: 8 bases; J trimming: 8 bases; junction bases outside the gene matches: 12. This CDR3 is built from 14 residues. Germline V gene sequence: CDR1 MNHEY, CDR2 SMNVEV (reference sequence). CDR3 DNA sequence: TGTGCCAGCGGGCAAACAGGGGGCAGGTGGGAAGCTTTCTTT. It is translated as CASGQTGGRWEAFF.

The chain employs TRBV7-6 and TRBJ1-3; perhaps TRBD1 as D (6 bases). This CDR3 spans 17 amino acids. Germline assignment: CDR1 SGHVS and CDR2 FNYEAQ. V was cut by 4 bases and J by 0 bases, with 16 bases left in between. The CDR3 loop reads CASSSIKTGPSGNTIYF. In nucleotides, the CDR3 is TGTGCCAGCAGCTCTATTAAGACAGGACCCTCTGGAAACACCATATATTTT.

Note on this clone: One end of the junction varies from germline; a read error may be responsible. The rearrangement links TRBV7-7 to TRBJ2-2, with 8 bases matching TRBD1. The CDR3 is 18 residues long. CDR1 SSHAT and CDR2 FNYEAQ come from the germline V gene (reference sequence). CDR3 amino acids: CASSLTGAPLPVPGELFF. The CDR3 region has the DNA TGTGCTAGCAGCCTGACAGGGGCCCCCCTTCCTGTCCCCGGGGAGCTGTTTTTT.

This chain uses TRBV5-1 with TRBJ2-2; tentative D call: TRBD1 (5 bases). The CDR3 length is 16 residues. CDR1 is SGHRS, CDR2 YFSETQ, per germline. V shed 1 base and J shed 6 bases, with 16 bases lying between them. Here the CDR3 reads CASSLPEKGSAGELFF. In nucleotides, the CDR3 is TGCGCCAGCAGCTTGCCAGAGAAGGGGTCGGCCGGGGAGCTGTTTTTT.

The rearrangement links TRBV6-5 to TRBJ1-3, with no clear D. V lost 6 bases to trimming and J lost 2 bases, with 14 bases between them. Germline V gives CDR1 MNHEY, CDR2 SVGAGI. This CDR3 has 15 residues. The CDR3 DNA sequence: TGTGCCAGCAGGACACCCCTCGTTGCTGGAAACACCATATATTTT. Translating it yields CASRTPLVAGNTIYF.

The rearrangement links TRBV28 to TRBJ1-1; D is uncertain. Germline-derived CDR1 and CDR2 are MDHEN and SYDVKM. V was shortened by 6 bases and J by 2 bases, with 13 bases between the two germline ends. The CDR3 length is 14 residues. The CDR3 loop is CASSPPRGNTEAFF. CDR3 bases: TGTGCCAGCAGCCCGCCCCGGGGTAACACTGAAGCTTTCTTT. Variable domain in full (rest from reference TRBV28 and TRBJ1-1): DVKVTQSSRYLVKRTGEKVFLECVQDMDHENMFWYRQDPGLGLRLIYFSYDVKMKEKGDIPEGYSVSREKKERFSLILESASTNQTSMYLCASSPPRGNTEAFFGQGTRLTVV.